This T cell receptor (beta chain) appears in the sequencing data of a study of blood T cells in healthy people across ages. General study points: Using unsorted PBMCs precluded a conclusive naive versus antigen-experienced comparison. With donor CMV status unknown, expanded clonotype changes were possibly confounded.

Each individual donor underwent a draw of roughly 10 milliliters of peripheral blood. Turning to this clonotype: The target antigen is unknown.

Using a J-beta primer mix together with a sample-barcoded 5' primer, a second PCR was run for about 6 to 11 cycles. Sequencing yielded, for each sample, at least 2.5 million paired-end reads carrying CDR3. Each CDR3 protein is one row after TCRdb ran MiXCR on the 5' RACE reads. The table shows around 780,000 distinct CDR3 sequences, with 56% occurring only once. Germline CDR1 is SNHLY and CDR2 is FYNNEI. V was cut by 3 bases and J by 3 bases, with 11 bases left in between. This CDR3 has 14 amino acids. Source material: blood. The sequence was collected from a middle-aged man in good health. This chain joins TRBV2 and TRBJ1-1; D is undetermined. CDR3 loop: CASSDVARDTEAFF. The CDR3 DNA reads TGTGCCAGCAGTGACGTGGCTAGGGACACTGAAGCTTTCTTT.